In its sample, the clone carrying this TCR beta chain was seen many times. This specimen belongs to a study of T cell repertoires in cytomegalovirus infection. Trimming stripped 6 bases from V and 2 bases from J, with 11 bases between. Germline loops: CDR1 SGHVS, CDR2 FQNEAQ. CDR3 length: 13 residues. From the reads, TCRdb called clonotypes with MiXCR, one entry per CDR3 protein. The sample carries 200,000 or so distinct CDR3 sequences, approximately 19% recorded once. What was sequenced was PBMCs. The gene calls are TRBV7-8 and TRBJ2-7, with D possibly being TRBD2 (6 bases). The TCR was taken from a human donor in good health (CMV status not recorded). Some clones in this sample may be carry-over from other donors' samples. The CDR3, as DNA: TGTGCCAGCAGTTCGGGACTTGCCTACGAGCAGTACTTC. Its translation: CASSSGLAYEQYF.